Listed below are T cell receptor beta chains from one sample, sequenced in a study of blood T cell repertoires in COVID-19. Only in-frame clones appear in the TCRdb table, and some are missing; sequencing was by immunoSEQ multiplex PCR. The sample includes about 280,000 clones, around 89% of them seen just once. Sequenced material: peripheral blood. The source is a man aged 35 to 55 with acute or convalescent COVID-19. Each CDR3 is given with its conserved first and last residue. The D gene is left open where the match is weak. The listing skips clone size in some rows; elsewhere it reads once, few, many or a size class.

- TRBJ1-5 - TRBV24-1 CATSDVWGDQPQHF TGTGCCACCAGTGATGTGTGGGGGGACCAGCCCCAGCATTTT
- TRBJ1-1 once TRBV27 CASSFWQNTEAFF TGTGCCAGCAGTTTTTGGCAGAACACTGAAGCTTTCTTT
TRBD1 TRBJ2-7 - TRBV6-5 CASSYFGTGSYEQYF TGTGCCAGCAGTTACTTCGGGACAGGGTCCTACGAGCAGTACTTC
- TRBJ2-7 few TRBV11-2 CASSLLYRGGQDYEQYF TGTGCCAGCAGCTTATTATACCGAGGAGGGCAGGACTACGAGCAGTACTTC
TRBD2 TRBJ2-1 - TRBV7-3 CASSLRLAGHNEQFF TGTGCCAGCAGCTTAAGACTAGCGGGTCACAATGAGCAGTTCTTC
TRBD1 TRBJ1-2 once TRBV12-3/TRBV12-4 CASIDRGGYGYTF TGTGCCAGCATTGACAGGGGTGGTTATGGCTACACCTTC
TRBD1 TRBJ2-1 - TRBV24-1 CATSDSWTGQEQFF TGTGCCACCAGTGATTCCTGGACAGGGCAAGAGCAGTTCTTC
TRBD2 TRBJ2-5 once TRBV7-3 CASSFTSGGQETQYF TGTGCCAGCAGCTTCACTAGCGGGGGCCAAGAGACCCAGTACTTC
- TRBJ1-2 - TRBV4-1 CASSQTPDSRYGYTF TGCGCCAGCAGCCAAACCCCGGACAGCCGCTATGGCTACACCTTC
- TRBJ2-1 - TRBV10-1 CASSESRRSGHSSYNEQFF TGCGCCAGCAGTGAGTCGAGGAGGAGCGGGCATAGCTCCTACAATGAGCAGTTCTTC
TRBD1 TRBJ1-4 - TRBV19 CASSIQGGPLEKLFF TGTGCCAGTAGTATACAGGGGGGACCCCTTGAAAAACTGTTTTTT
TRBD1 TRBJ2-7 - TRBV5-1 CASSWGQGAKDEQYF TGCGCCAGCAGCTGGGGGCAGGGGGCGAAGGACGAGCAGTACTTC
- TRBJ2-1 - TRBV7-3 CASSSNRESEQFF TGTGCCAGCAGCTCTAACAGGGAGAGTGAGCAGTTCTTC
TRBD2 TRBJ2-3 - TRBV12-5 CASGLDGSLAGVRTDTQYF TGTGCTAGTGGTTTGGACGGCAGCCTGGCGGGGGTCAGGACAGATACGCAGTATTTT
- TRBJ2-2 - TRBV5-1 CASSTRYQDTGELFF TGCGCCAGCAGCACAAGATATCAGGACACCGGGGAGCTGTTTTTT
- TRBJ1-6 - TRBV19 CASSIVGSSYNSPLHF TGTGCCAGTAGTATAGTGGGCAGCTCCTATAATTCACCCCTCCACTTT
- TRBJ1-5 - TRBV6-6 CASTLWGESNQPQHF TGTGCCAGCACGTTGTGGGGGGAAAGCAATCAGCCCCAGCATTTT
- TRBJ1-6 - TRBV6-5 CASLLPAAGPGALHF TGTGCCAGCCTCCTCCCGGCAGCGGGGCCGGGAGCCCTCCACTTT
TRBD1 TRBJ1-5 - TRBV19 CASSPPGQSSNQPQHF TGTGCCAGTAGCCCGCCGGGACAGTCTAGCAATCAGCCCCAGCATTTT
TRBD2 TRBJ2-1 - TRBV20-1 CSASTPGGNEQFF TGCAGTGCTAGTACCCCGGGAGGCAATGAGCAGTTCTTC
- TRBJ2-3 once TRBV19 CASTSVGSSTDTQYF TGTGCCAGTACCTCCGTGGGTAGCTCCACAGATACGCAGTATTTT
- TRBJ2-7 - TRBV2 CASSELRTAAYEQYF TGTGCCAGCAGTGAATTAAGGACAGCAGCCTACGAGCAGTACTTC
TRBD1 TRBJ2-1 - TRBV15 CATSSLEQRQGAKEQFF TGTGCCACCAGCAGCTTAGAACAGCGACAGGGGGCTAAAGAGCAGTTCTTC
- TRBJ2-2 - TRBV29-1 CSVDRGYTGELFF TGCAGCGTTGACAGGGGATACACCGGGGAGCTGTTTTTT
- TRBJ2-2 - TRBV3-1/TRBV3-2 CASSATGGTGELFF TGTGCCAGCAGCGCGACCGGGGGTACCGGGGAGCTGTTTTTT
TRBD1 TRBJ1-2 few TRBV6-5 CASSYQQGASGYTF TGTGCCAGCAGTTACCAACAGGGGGCGTCGGGCTACACCTTC
- TRBJ2-3 - TRBV29-1 CSVGHTLATDTQYF TGCAGCGTTGGGCACACTTTAGCCACAGATACGCAGTATTTT
TRBD1 TRBJ1-5 - TRBV3-1/TRBV3-2 CASSPRGQTPQHF TGTGCCAGCAGCCCCAGGGGGCAAACGCCCCAGCATTTT
- TRBJ1-1 - TRBV19 CASSLTGGDTEAFF TGTGCCAGTAGTCTCACGGGGGGAGACACTGAAGCTTTCTTT
- TRBJ1-4 - TRBV3-1/TRBV3-2 CASSLGQGGGSKEKLFF TGTGCCAGCAGCCTAGGCCAGGGAGGTGGCAGTAAAGAAAAACTGTTTTTT
TRBD2 TRBJ2-7 - TRBV7-8 CASTPGGEAYEQYF TGTGCCAGCACCCCCGGGGGGGAGGCCTACGAGCAGTACTTC
- TRBJ1-1 - TRBV27 CASTLLQGYTEAFF TGTGCCAGCACCCTCCTTCAGGGATACACTGAAGCTTTCTTT
- TRBJ1-1 - TRBV5-4 CASTYAQGKWMNTEAFF TGTGCCAGCACCTACGCACAGGGAAAGTGGATGAACACTGAAGCTTTCTTT
- TRBJ2-7 - TRBV9 CASSVGADAYEQYF TGTGCCAGCAGCGTAGGGGCAGACGCCTACGAGCAGTACTTC
- TRBJ2-5 - TRBV2 CASLEYQETQYF TGTGCCAGCCTAGAGTACCAAGAGACCCAGTACTTC
TRBD1 TRBJ1-1 once TRBV30 CAWSLLPPGQGAGTEAFF TGTGCCTGGAGCCTACTCCCTCCGGGACAGGGGGCTGGAACTGAAGCTTTCTTT
- TRBJ1-5 - TRBV6-5 CASSPRRGSNQPQHF TGTGCCAGCAGCCCGCGGCGGGGTAGCAATCAGCCCCAGCATTTT
- TRBJ2-1 - TRBV5-1 CASSLGGFSYNEQFF TGCGCCAGCAGCTTGGGCGGGTTTTCCTACAATGAGCAGTTCTTC
- TRBJ2-3 - TRBV6-5 CASSYGFLDWYF TGTGCCAGCAGTTACGGGTTTCTAGATTGGTATTTT
TRBD2 TRBJ2-3 - TRBV18 CASSPTGGSTDTQYF TGTGCCAGCTCACCGACGGGGGGGAGCACAGATACGCAGTATTTT
TRBD2 TRBJ2-1 - TRBV7-9 CASSLSGGPYNEQFF TGTGCCAGCAGCCTGAGCGGGGGCCCCTACAATGAGCAGTTCTTC
- TRBJ2-1 - TRBV29-1 CSVVTGFPYNEQFF TGCAGCGTTGTAACGGGGTTCCCCTACAATGAGCAGTTCTTC
- TRBJ1-6 - TRBV19 CASSMPAGSYNSPLHF TGTGCCAGTAGTATGCCCGCGGGATCCTATAATTCACCCCTCCACTTT
TRBD1 TRBJ2-2 once TRBV6-4 CASRDRGTGELFF TGTGCCAGCAGGGACAGGGGAACCGGGGAGCTGTTTTTT
TRBD1 TRBJ2-2 - TRBV5-1 CASSSDRGRIGELFF TGCGCCAGCAGCTCGGACAGGGGGCGTATCGGGGAGCTGTTTTTT
TRBD2 TRBJ2-3 - TRBV10-3 CAISNSAGAGYF TGTGCCATCAGTAACTCAGCGGGGGCAGGGTATTTT
- TRBJ1-1 - TRBV4-2 CASSQDRGNTEAFF TGTGCCAGCAGCCAAGATCGGGGGAACACTGAAGCTTTCTTT
- TRBJ1-3 - TRBV5-1 CASSLGAGSGNTIYF TGCGCCAGCAGCTTGGGGGCAGGCTCTGGAAACACCATATATTTT